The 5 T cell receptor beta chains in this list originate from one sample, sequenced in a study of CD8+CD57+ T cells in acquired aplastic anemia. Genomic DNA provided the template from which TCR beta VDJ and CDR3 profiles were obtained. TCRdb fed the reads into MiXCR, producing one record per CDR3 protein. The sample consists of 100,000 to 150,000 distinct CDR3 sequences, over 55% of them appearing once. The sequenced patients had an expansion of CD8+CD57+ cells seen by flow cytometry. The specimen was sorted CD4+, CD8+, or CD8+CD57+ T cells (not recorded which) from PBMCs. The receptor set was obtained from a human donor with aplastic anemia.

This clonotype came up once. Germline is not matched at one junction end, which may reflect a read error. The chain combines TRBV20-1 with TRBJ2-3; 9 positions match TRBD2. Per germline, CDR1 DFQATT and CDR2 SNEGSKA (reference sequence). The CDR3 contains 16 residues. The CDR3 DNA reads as TGCAGTGCTAGAGACCCCCGACTAGCGGACACAGATACGCAGTGTTTT. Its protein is CSARDPRLADTDTQCF.

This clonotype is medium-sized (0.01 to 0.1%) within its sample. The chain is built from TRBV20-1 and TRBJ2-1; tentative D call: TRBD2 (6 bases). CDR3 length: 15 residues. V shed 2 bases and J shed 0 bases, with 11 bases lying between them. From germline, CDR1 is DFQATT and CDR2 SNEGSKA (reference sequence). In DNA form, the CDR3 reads TGCAGTGCTAGAAAGGAGGGGAGCTCCTACAATGAGCAGTTCTTC. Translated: CSARKEGSSYNEQFF.

In nucleotides, the CDR3 is TGTGCCAGCAGTGGGTATCAATTAGATGATAGGCAGTACTTC. Protein sequence: CASSGYQLDDRQYF. The rearrangement links TRBV6-1 to TRBJ2-7; D unresolved. The CDR3 has 14 amino acids. Trimming stripped 4 bases from V and 9 bases from J, with 19 bases between. Germline CDR1 is MNHNS and CDR2 is SASEGT.

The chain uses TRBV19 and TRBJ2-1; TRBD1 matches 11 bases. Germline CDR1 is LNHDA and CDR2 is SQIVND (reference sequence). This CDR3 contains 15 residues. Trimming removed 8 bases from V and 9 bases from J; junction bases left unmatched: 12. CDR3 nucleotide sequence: TGTGCCAGTGAACCGGGACAGGGGGTCCCGGGTGAGCAGTTCTTC. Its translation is CASEPGQGVPGEQFF.

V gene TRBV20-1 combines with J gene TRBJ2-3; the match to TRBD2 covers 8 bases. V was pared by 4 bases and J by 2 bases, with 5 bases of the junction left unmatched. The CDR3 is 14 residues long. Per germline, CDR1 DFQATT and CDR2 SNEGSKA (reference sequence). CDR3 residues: CSAISGSVTDTQYF. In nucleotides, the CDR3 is TGCAGTGCTATAAGCGGGAGTGTCACAGATACGCAGTATTTT.